A single sample gave rise to the 30 T cell receptor beta chains below, sequenced in a study of blood T cell repertoires in COVID-19. Libraries were prepared by immunoSEQ multiplex PCR; TCRdb keeps only in-frame clonotypes and omits some of them. The sample includes roughly 190,000 clones, under 90% of them seen just once. Sequenced: peripheral blood. The source is a woman in her 70s with COVID-19, enrolled during active disease.

This chain uses TRBV6-5 with TRBJ2-7; D may be TRBD1 (6 bases). Trimming took off 5 bases at V and 6 bases at J, with 20 bases between the two ends. This CDR3 is built from 15 residues. Germline loops: CDR1 MNHEY, CDR2 SVGAGI. DNA for the CDR3: TGTGCCAGCAGTCCTAACCTCTCTTGGGGGCCCGAGCAGTACTTC. This sequence encodes CASSPNLSWGPEQYF.

The chain carries TRBV11-2 and TRBJ2-1, with 10 positions matching TRBD2. V lost 4 bases and J lost 4; bases outside the gene matches: 4. Germline V CDR1 and CDR2: SGHAT, FQNNGV. The CDR3 runs 15 residues. The CDR3 DNA is TGTGCCAGCAGCTCCGGGACTAGCGCGTACAATGAGCAGTTCTTC. As protein: CASSSGTSAYNEQFF.

The rearrangement uses TRBV27 and TRBJ2-5; 8 bases agree with TRBD2. Germline V gives CDR1 MNHEY, CDR2 SMNVEV (reference sequence). The CDR3 covers 14 residues. V shed 4 bases, J shed 2 bases, and the junction held 3 bases outside the gene matches. The CDR3 DNA reads TGTGCCAGCAGTTCGCGGGGGGAACAAGAGACCCAGTACTTC. Translated: CASSSRGEQETQYF.

This clone was seen a few times. The genes are TRBV20-1 and TRBJ1-5; 8 bases map to TRBD1. With V trimmed by 3 bases and J by 6 bases, 10 bases remained unmatched. CDR1 DFQATT and CDR2 SNEGSKA come from the germline V gene (reference sequence). The CDR3 consists of 15 residues. The CDR3 reads CSASSVAGGIQPQHF. The DNA of the CDR3 is TGCAGTGCTAGTAGTGTGGCAGGGGGCATTCAGCCCCAGCATTTT.

The chain combines TRBV27 with TRBJ2-5; the match to TRBD1 covers 7 bases. V dropped 8 bases and J dropped 2; count of bases not matched to a gene: 8. The CDR3 loop spans 14 amino acids. CDR1 is MNHEY and CDR2 is SMNVEV in the germline V gene (reference sequence). In DNA, the CDR3 is TGTGCCAGCGGTCCAAGACAGGGACAAGAGACCCAGTACTTC. It translates to CASGPRQGQETQYF.

This chain links TRBV20-1 with TRBJ2-7; a weak D match, TRBD1 (6 bases). The CDR3 has 12 residues. CDR1 and CDR2 from the germline V gene are DFQATT and SNEGSKA (reference sequence). The V end lost 5 bases, the J end lost 6 bases, and 14 bases lay between the germline ends. CDR3 DNA sequence: TGCAGTGCTCGTGGACAGCTGGGCGAGCAGTACGTC. As protein: CSARGQLGEQYV.

This chain links TRBV5-3 with TRBJ1-5; 10 bases fit TRBD1. TRBV5-3 is an ORF for which the function is uncertain. The V gene end was trimmed by 3 bases and the J gene end by 5 bases; junction bases not matched to a gene: 2. The CDR3 is made up of 14 amino acids. The CDR3 protein is CARSWGQGHQPQHF. In nucleotides, the CDR3 is TGTGCCAGAAGCTGGGGACAGGGGCATCAGCCCCAGCATTTT.

The V gene is TRBV7-9, the J gene TRBJ2-1; TRBD2 matches at 8 bases. The germline V gene encodes CDR1 SEHNR and CDR2 FQNEAQ (reference sequence). Losses at the gene ends were 4 bases for V and 3 bases for J; bases not matched to a gene: 5. This CDR3 contains 15 residues. CDR3 nucleotides: TGTGCCAGCAGCTCGGGTCGGGAGGGCTACAATGAGCAGTTCTTC. Translated, it gives CASSSGREGYNEQFF.

The chain has TRBV27 and TRBJ1-1; D is possibly TRBD1 (5 bases). Trimming left V 5 bases short and J 10 bases short, with 14 bases between. The germline gives CDR1 MNHEY, CDR2 SMNVEV (reference sequence). The CDR3 length is 12 residues. This CDR3 is CASSKVTGGAFF. The CDR3 coding sequence is TGTGCCAGCAGTAAAGTTACCGGGGGAGCTTTCTTT.

This clone was seen a handful of times. The chain recombines TRBV18 with TRBJ1-2, with D perhaps matching TRBD1 (6 bases). The V end lost 1 base, the J end lost 4 bases, and 13 bases lay between the germline ends. CDR3 length equals 15 residues. The germline gives CDR1 KGHSH, CDR2 LQKENI. This chain's CDR3 is CASSPLDRSTYGYTF. CDR3 nucleotides: TGTGCCAGCTCACCACTCGACAGGAGTACCTATGGCTACACCTTC.

This chain connects TRBV4-1 to TRBJ2-3, with TRBD2 matching over 7 bases. Germline V gives CDR1 MGHRA, CDR2 YSYEKL. The CDR3 has 16 amino acids. The V gene end was trimmed by 3 bases and the J gene end by 0 bases; junction bases not matched to a gene: 6. The CDR3: CASSHEAGPSTDTQYF. In DNA form, the CDR3 reads TGCGCCAGCAGCCACGAAGCGGGACCTAGCACAGATACGCAGTATTTT.

The chain is built from TRBV6-1 and TRBJ1-3, with 8 bases identical to TRBD1. Germline lookup yields CDR1 MNHNS and CDR2 SASEGT. The CDR3 loop spans 16 amino acids. The J segment lost 1 base and the V segment lost 3 bases, leaving 5 bases of the junction unmatched. CDR3 residues: CASSDRGQRSGNTIYF. The CDR3 DNA reads as TGTGCCAGCAGTGACAGGGGGCAGAGGTCTGGAAACACCATATATTTT.

The chain carries TRBV7-2 and TRBJ2-5; 7 bases align to TRBD2. The germline gives CDR1 SGHTA, CDR2 FQGNSA. The CDR3 loop spans 15 amino acids. The V segment lost 3 bases and the J segment 1 base; nucleotides outside the gene matches: 5. CDR3 coding DNA: TGTGCCAGCAGCTTGTTGGGGGGGTCCCAAGAGACCCAGTACTTC. Translated: CASSLLGGSQETQYF. Variable domain in full (rest from reference TRBV7-2 and TRBJ2-5): GAGVSQSPSNKVTEKGKDVELRCDPISGHTALYWYRQSLGQGLEFLIYFQGNSAPDKSGLPSDRFSAERTGGSVSTLTIQRTQQEDSAVYLCASSLLGGSQETQYFGPGTRLLVL.

The chain combines TRBV19 with TRBJ1-1; D is possibly TRBD1 (5 bases). The CDR3 contains 12 residues. V shed 5 bases and J shed 9 bases, with 13 bases lying between them. Per the germline V gene, CDR1 is LNHDA and CDR2 is SQIVND (reference sequence). The CDR3 DNA sequence: TGTGCCAGTAGTCAGGGTCGGGTCAAAGCTTTCTTT. Translating gives CASSQGRVKAFF.

The rearrangement uses TRBV6-5 and TRBJ2-2; D is uncertain. Germline CDR1 and CDR2: MNHEY and SVGAGI. Trimming removed 7 bases at V and 2 bases at J, with 11 bases between. CDR3 length: 14 amino acids. CDR3 in DNA: TGTGCCAGCAAGATGGGCCTTAACACCGGGGAGCTGTTTTTT. Encoded protein: CASKMGLNTGELFF.

The chain couples TRBV27 to TRBJ2-1; tentatively, D is TRBD1 (5 bases). Germline-derived CDR1 and CDR2 are MNHEY and SMNVEV (reference sequence). V was shortened by 5 bases and J by 8 bases, with 16 bases between the two germline ends. The CDR3 extends over 14 amino acids. The CDR3 here is CASSGSDIRYEQFF. In nucleotides, the CDR3 is TGTGCCAGCAGTGGCTCGGACATACGGTATGAGCAGTTCTTC.

The CDR3 reads CAIRTGETQYF. DNA of the CDR3: TGTGCCATTCGGACAGGGGAGACCCAGTACTTC. V usage is TRBV19 and J usage is TRBJ2-5; 8 positions match TRBD1. Germline CDR1 is LNHDA and CDR2 is SQIVND (reference sequence). This CDR3 spans 11 amino acids. J gave up 5 bases and V 10 bases, and 3 bases lay outside the gene matches.

This clone has just one count. The chain is built from TRBV25-1 and TRBJ1-4; the match to TRBD1 covers 7 bases. The V gene's germline CDR1 is MGHDK and CDR2 SYGVNS. The length of the CDR3 is 16 residues. The V gene end was trimmed by 4 bases and the J gene end by 5 bases; junction bases not matched to a gene: 10. The CDR3 bases are TGTGCCAGCAGTGGAGGCTCGGGACAGCAAAATGAAAAACTGTTTTTT. The encoded protein is CASSGGSGQQNEKLFF.

The chain combines TRBV27 with TRBJ2-7; D might be TRBD1 (5 bases). Germline CDR1 is MNHEY and CDR2 is SMNVEV (reference sequence). This CDR3 is 14 amino acids long. V was pared by 1 base and J by 1 base, with 8 bases between. CDR3 nucleotide sequence: TGTGCCAGCAGTTTATACAGGAGTTCCTACGAGCAGTACGTC. Protein sequence: CASSLYRSSYEQYV.

V gene TRBV27 combines with J gene TRBJ2-3; 9 bases agree with TRBD2. The CDR3 consists of 15 residues. Germline V lookup: CDR1 MNHEY, CDR2 SMNVEV (reference sequence). The junction had 11 bases not matched to a gene; V was cut back by 10 bases and J by 3 bases. This CDR3 reads CATHLAGGPTDTQYF. The CDR3 DNA is TGTGCCACCCACCTTGCGGGGGGGCCAACAGATACGCAGTATTTT.

V gene TRBV28 combines with J gene TRBJ1-1; D gene unclear. The CDR3 contains 13 residues. Germline lookup yields CDR1 MDHEN and CDR2 SYDVKM. Trimming removed 6 bases from V and 2 bases from J, with 10 bases in between. The CDR3 nucleotides read TGTGCCAGCAGATCCACAGTAAACACTGAAGCTTTCTTT. Translation gives CASRSTVNTEAFF.

This chain joins TRBV3-1 (or the pseudogene TRBV3-2) and TRBJ2-6, with D unresolved. CDR1 is LGHDT, CDR2 YNNKEL, per germline (reference sequence). V was pared by 0 bases and J by 8 bases, with 11 bases between. The CDR3 consists of 15 residues. CDR3 DNA: TGTGCCAGCAGCCAAGAATTCGAGATACCCAACGTCCTGACTTTC. Translated, it gives CASSQEFEIPNVLTF.

The chain carries TRBV10-3 and TRBJ1-2, with 7 bases matching TRBD1. From germline, CDR1 is ENHRY and CDR2 SYGVKD. This CDR3 region has 14 residues. The trim removed 2 bases at V and 2 bases at J, leaving 2 bases unmatched. CDR3: CAISEGTDNYGYTF. The CDR3 coding sequence is TGTGCCATCAGTGAGGGGACAGACAACTATGGCTACACCTTC.

The chain is built from TRBV18 and TRBJ1-6; tentatively, D is TRBD1 (6 bases). V gave up 2 bases and J gave up 9 bases, with 17 bases separating them. Looked up from germline, CDR1 is KGHSH and CDR2 is LQKENI. This CDR3 is 16 amino acids long. This CDR3 is CASSPEAGGLGSPLHF. In nucleotides, the CDR3 is TGTGCCAGCTCACCAGAAGCGGGGGGCTTAGGTTCACCCCTCCACTTT.

The chain couples TRBV11-2 to TRBJ2-1; a possible D gene is TRBD2 (5 bases). This CDR3 is built from 14 residues. Germline CDR1 and CDR2: SGHAT and FQNNGV. Trimming removed 4 bases from V and 6 bases from J, with 13 bases in between. CDR3 protein: CASSSPRAGNEQFF. The CDR3 DNA reads as TGTGCCAGCAGCTCGCCGCGGGCCGGCAATGAGCAGTTCTTC.

The chain uses TRBV3-1 (or the pseudogene TRBV3-2) and TRBJ2-3; TRBD1 matches 7 bases. The germline CDR1 and CDR2 sequences are LGHDT and YNNKEL (reference sequence). V lost 4 bases to trimming and J lost 9 bases; unmatched junction nucleotides: 16. There are 16 residues in the CDR3. Here the CDR3 DNA reads TGTGCCAGCAGCCCGTGGGACAGACCCGGGACACCCACGCAGTATTTT. It specifies CASSPWDRPGTPTQYF.

The rearrangement joins TRBV19 to TRBJ2-3, with D maybe TRBD2 (6 bases). Germline CDR1 reads LNHDA; CDR2 reads SQIVND (reference sequence). This CDR3 contains 13 residues. The germline V and J ends were trimmed by 3 bases and 6 bases, with 10 bases remaining between them. In nucleotides, the CDR3 is TGTGCCAGTAGTATGACTAGTGCCGATACGCAGTATTTT. Amino acids: CASSMTSADTQYF.

J is TRBJ2-2 and V is TRBV5-1; 7 positions agree with TRBD1. V was pared by 6 bases and J by 4 bases, with 6 bases of the junction left unmatched. Germline CDR1 reads SGHRS; CDR2 reads YFSETQ. There are 14 residues in the CDR3. CDR3 DNA: TGCGCCAGCATTAACCCAGGGGGCACCGGGGAGCTGTTTTTT. Protein: CASINPGGTGELFF.

The chain uses TRBV5-8 and TRBJ1-6; weak D call: TRBD1 (6 bases). V shed 4 bases and J shed 7 bases, with 9 bases lying between them. Germline V gene lookup returns CDR1 SGHTS and CDR2 YDEGEE. The CDR3 loop spans 13 amino acids. CDR3 amino acids: CASSDRWNSPLHF. In DNA, the CDR3 is TGTGCCAGCAGCGACAGGTGGAATTCACCCCTCCACTTT.

This rearrangement joins TRBV9 to TRBJ2-3; 13 nucleotides line up with TRBD2. J lost 5 bases, V lost 2 bases, and 11 bases had no gene match. Germline V gives CDR1 SGDLS, CDR2 YYNGEE. This CDR3 comprises 18 residues. CDR3 protein: CASSVSRGLAGLVDTQYF. The CDR3 DNA reads TGTGCCAGCAGCGTCAGCAGGGGACTAGCGGGGCTGGTAGATACGCAGTATTTT.